The source of this T cell receptor beta chain is a study of T cells in localized non-small cell lung cancer. CDR1 and CDR2 (germline): DFQATT, SNEGSKA (reference sequence). CDR3 size: 11 residues. Details on this clone: At one end the junction does not follow the germline gene, possibly because of a read error.

Here immunoSEQ multiplex PCR was the method, and the copy in TCRdb shows in-frame clones only, minus some. There are roughly 26,000 clones in the sample; 88% occur only once, and around 15% lies in the top ten. The TCR originated in a female donor older than 55 with stage II squamous cell lung carcinoma. The chain combines TRBV20-1 with TRBJ1-4; D is undetermined. Sequences were derived from peripheral blood, sampled before any cancer treatment. The CDR3 coding sequence is TGCAGTGCTAGAGACCCCCTGAGAATGGTTTTT. Translation: CSARDPLRMVF.